This TCR beta chain was found in a study of Graves' ophthalmopathy and Graves' hyperthyroidism. Moderate-to-severe activity, CAS ≥3, NOSPECS ≥4 and a duration under 3 months were seen in donors with ophthalmopathy. TCR beta CDR3 amplification used RNA transcripts. First-round RT-PCR employed HTBI primers, with a second-round multiplex PCR after it. TCRdb processed the multiplex PCR reads anew with MiXCR; each CDR3 protein has one entry. This sample has 740,000 or so distinct CDR3 sequences; approximately 40% occur once, and the top ten carry roughly 45%. Germline values: CDR1 SGHKS, CDR2 YYEKEE (reference sequence). The CDR3 length is 18 residues. Trimming left V 5 bases short and J 0 bases short, with 20 bases between. In this sample, this clonotype turned up a few times. Antigen specificity is unknown. Findings of the study overall: Sensitivity reached nearly 71% and specificity approximately 72% when the model predicted ophthalmopathy progression. A model of 13 signatures distinguished ophthalmopathy from stable hyperthyroidism at less than 90% sensitivity and around 81% specificity.

This chain connects TRBV5-5 to TRBJ1-4, with no clear D. The clonotype was recovered from an adult man with Graves' ophthalmopathy. Source material: peripheral blood. The CDR3 coding sequence is TGTGCCAGCAGTATGACGACCGAGAGAATCGCAACTAATGAAAAACTGTTTTTT. This translates into CASSMTTERIATNEKLFF. The full variable domain, rest sourced from reference TRBV5-5 and TRBJ1-4, is DAGVTQSPTHLIKTRGQQVTLRCSPISGHKSVSWYQQVLGQGPQFIFQYYEKEERGRGNFPDRFSARQFPNYSSELNVNALLLGDSALYLCASSMTTERIATNEKLFFGSGTQLSVL.